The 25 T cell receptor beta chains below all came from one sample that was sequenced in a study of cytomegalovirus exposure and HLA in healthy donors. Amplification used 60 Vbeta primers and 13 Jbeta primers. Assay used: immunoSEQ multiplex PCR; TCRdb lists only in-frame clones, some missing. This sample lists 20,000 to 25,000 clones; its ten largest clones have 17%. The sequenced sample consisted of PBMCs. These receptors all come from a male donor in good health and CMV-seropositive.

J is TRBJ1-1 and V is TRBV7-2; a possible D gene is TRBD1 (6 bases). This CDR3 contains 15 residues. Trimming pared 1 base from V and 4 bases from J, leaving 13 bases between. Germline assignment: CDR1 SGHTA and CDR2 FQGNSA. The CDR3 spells CASSLVTGGGTEAFF. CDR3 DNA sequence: TGTGCCAGCAGCTTAGTGACGGGGGGCGGCACTGAAGCTTTCTTT. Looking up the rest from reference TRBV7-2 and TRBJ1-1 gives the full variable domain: GAGVSQSPSNKVTEKGKDVELRCDPISGHTALYWYRQSLGQGLEFLIYFQGNSAPDKSGLPSDRFSAERTGGSVSTLTIQRTQQEDSAVYLCASSLVTGGGTEAFFGQGTRLTVV.

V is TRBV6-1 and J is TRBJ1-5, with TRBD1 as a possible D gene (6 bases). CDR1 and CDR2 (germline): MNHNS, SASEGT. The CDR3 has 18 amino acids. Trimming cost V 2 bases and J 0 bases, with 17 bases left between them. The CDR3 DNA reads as TGTGCCAGCAGTGAATTCCCCCAAGGACAGTTTAGCAATCAGCCCCAGCATTTT. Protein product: CASSEFPQGQFSNQPQHF.

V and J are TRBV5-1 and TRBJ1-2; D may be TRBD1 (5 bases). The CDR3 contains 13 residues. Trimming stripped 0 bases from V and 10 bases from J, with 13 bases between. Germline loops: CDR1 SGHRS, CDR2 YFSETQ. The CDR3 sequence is CASSLASQGDYTF. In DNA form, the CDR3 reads TGCGCCAGCAGCTTGGCGTCCCAGGGCGACTACACCTTC.

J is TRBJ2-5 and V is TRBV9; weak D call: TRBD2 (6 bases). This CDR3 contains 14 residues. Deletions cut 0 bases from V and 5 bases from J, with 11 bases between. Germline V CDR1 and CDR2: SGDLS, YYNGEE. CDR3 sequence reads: CASSVAGGLETQYF. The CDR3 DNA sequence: TGTGCCAGCAGCGTAGCTGGAGGGTTGGAGACCCAGTACTTC.

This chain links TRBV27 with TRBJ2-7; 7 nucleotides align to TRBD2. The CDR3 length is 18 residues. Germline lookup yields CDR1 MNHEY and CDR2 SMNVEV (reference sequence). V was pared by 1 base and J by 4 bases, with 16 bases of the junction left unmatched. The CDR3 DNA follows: TGTGCCAGCAGTTTATACCCTTGGGGGGGGGACGAGGGATACGAGCAGTACTTC. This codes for CASSLYPWGGDEGYEQYF.

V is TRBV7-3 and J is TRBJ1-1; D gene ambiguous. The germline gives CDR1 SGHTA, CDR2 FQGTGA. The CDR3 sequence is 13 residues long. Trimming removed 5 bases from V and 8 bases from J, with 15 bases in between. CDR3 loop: CASSQNFRTEAFF. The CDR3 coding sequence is TGTGCCAGCAGCCAAAACTTTCGTACGGAAGCTTTCTTT.

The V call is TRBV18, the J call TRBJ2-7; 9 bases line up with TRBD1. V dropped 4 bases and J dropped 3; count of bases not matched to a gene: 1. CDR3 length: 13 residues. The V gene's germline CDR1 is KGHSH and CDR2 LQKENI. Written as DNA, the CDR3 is TGTGCCAGCTCACGACAGGGGGACTACGAGCAGTACTTC. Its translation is CASSRQGDYEQYF. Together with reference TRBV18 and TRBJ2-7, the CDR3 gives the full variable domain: NAGVMQNPRHLVRRRGQEARLRCSPMKGHSHVYWYRQLPEEGLKFMVYLQKENIIDESGMPKERFSAEFPKEGPSILRIQQVVRGDSAAYFCASSRQGDYEQYFGPGTRLTVT.

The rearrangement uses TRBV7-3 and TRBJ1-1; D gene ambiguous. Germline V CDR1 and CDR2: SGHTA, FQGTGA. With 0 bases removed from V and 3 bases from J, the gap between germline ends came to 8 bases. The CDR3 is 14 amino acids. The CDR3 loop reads CASSLTGGDTEAFF. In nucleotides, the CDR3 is TGTGCCAGCAGCTTAACGGGCGGGGACACTGAAGCTTTCTTT.

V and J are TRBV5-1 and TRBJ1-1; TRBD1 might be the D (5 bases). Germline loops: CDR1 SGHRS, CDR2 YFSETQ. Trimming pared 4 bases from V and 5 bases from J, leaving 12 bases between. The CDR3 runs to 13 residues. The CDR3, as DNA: TGCGCCAGCAGCGGAAAGGAGGGGACTGAAGCTTTCTTT. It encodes CASSGKEGTEAFF.

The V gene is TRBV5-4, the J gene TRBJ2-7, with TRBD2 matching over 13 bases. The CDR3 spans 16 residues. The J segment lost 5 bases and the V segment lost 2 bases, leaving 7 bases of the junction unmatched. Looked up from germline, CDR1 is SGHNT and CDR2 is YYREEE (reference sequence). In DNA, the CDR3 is TGTGCCAGCAGCTTTCAACTAGCGGGAGGGCCCCACGAGCAGTACTTC. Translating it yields CASSFQLAGGPHEQYF.

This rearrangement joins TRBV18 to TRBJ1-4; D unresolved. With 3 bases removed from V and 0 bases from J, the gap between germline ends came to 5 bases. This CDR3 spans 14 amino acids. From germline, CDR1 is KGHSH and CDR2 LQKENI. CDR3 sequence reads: CASSPLATNEKLFF. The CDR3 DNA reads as TGTGCCAGCTCACCCCTTGCAACTAATGAAAAACTGTTTTTT. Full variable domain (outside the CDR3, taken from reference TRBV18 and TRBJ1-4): NAGVMQNPRHLVRRRGQEARLRCSPMKGHSHVYWYRQLPEEGLKFMVYLQKENIIDESGMPKERFSAEFPKEGPSILRIQQVVRGDSAAYFCASSPLATNEKLFFGSGTQLSVL.

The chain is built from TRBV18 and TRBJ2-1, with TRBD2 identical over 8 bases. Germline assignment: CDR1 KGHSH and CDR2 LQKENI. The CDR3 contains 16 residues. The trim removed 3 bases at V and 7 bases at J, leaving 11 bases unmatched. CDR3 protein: CASSPPGGALGNEQFF. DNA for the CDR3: TGTGCCAGCTCACCCCCGGGAGGGGCGCTCGGAAATGAGCAGTTCTTC.

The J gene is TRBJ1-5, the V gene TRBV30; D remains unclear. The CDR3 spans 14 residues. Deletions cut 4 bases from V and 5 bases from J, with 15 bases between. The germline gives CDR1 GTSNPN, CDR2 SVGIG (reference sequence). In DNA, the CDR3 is TGTGCCTGGAAGGTTTCGGGGAGGGATCAGCCCCAGCATTTT. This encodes CAWKVSGRDQPQHF.

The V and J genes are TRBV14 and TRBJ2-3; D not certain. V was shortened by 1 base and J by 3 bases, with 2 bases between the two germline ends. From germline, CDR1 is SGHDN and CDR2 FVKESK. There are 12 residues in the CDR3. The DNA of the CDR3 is TGTGCCAGCAGCCAAGTAACAGATACGCAGTATTTT. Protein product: CASSQVTDTQYF.

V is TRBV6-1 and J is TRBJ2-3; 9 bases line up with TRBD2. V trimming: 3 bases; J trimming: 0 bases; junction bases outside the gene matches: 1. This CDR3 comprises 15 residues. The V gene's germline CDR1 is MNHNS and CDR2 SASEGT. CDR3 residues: CASSELAGSTDTQYF. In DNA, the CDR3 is TGTGCCAGCAGTGAGCTAGCGGGAAGCACAGATACGCAGTATTTT.

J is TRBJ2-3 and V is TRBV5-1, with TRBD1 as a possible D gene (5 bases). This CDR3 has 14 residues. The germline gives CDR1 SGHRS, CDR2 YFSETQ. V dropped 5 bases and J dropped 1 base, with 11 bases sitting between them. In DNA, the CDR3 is TGCGCCAGCAGGTACACAGGACGCACAGATACGCAGTATTTT. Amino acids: CASRYTGRTDTQYF.

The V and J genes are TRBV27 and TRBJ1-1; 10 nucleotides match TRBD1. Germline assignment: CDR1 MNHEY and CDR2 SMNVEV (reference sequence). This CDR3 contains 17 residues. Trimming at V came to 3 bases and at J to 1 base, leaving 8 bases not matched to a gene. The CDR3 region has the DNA TGTGCCAGCAGTTTTGGGGGACAGGGGCGGGGGAACACTGAAGCTTTCTTT. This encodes CASSFGGQGRGNTEAFF.

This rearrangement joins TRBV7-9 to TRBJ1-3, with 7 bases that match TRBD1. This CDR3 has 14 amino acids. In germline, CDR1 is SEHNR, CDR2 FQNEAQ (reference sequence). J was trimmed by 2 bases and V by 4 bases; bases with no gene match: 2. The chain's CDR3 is CASSSQGAGNTIYF. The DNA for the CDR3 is TGTGCCAGCAGCTCGCAGGGGGCTGGAAACACCATATATTTT.

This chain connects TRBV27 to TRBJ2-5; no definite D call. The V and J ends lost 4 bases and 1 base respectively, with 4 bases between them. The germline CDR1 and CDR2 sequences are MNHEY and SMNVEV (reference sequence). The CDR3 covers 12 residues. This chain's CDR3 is CASSWAQETQYF. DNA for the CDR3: TGTGCCAGCAGTTGGGCCCAAGAGACCCAGTACTTC.

The CDR3 sequence is CASRFLAGVYEQYF. The CDR3 DNA follows: TGCGCCAGCAGGTTTCTAGCGGGAGTCTACGAGCAGTACTTC. The chain employs TRBV5-1 and TRBJ2-7; TRBD2 aligns across 10 bases. CDR1 is SGHRS and CDR2 is YFSETQ in the germline V gene. V shed 5 bases and J 3 bases; nucleotides not matched to a gene: 5. The CDR3 length is 14 residues.

The CDR3 nucleotides are TGTGCCAGCAGTCCCCGGACTAACAGGGGGGCCTACGAGCAGTACTTC. Encoded protein: CASSPRTNRGAYEQYF. The chain employs TRBV27 and TRBJ2-7, with 8 bases lining up with TRBD1. The V gene's germline CDR1 is MNHEY and CDR2 SMNVEV (reference sequence). The CDR3 consists of 16 residues. V shed 5 bases, J shed 2 bases, and the junction held 11 bases outside the gene matches.

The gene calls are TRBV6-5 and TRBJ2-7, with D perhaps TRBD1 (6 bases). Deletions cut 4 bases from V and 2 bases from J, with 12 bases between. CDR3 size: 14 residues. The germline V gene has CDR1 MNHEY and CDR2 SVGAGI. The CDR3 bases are TGTGCCAGCAGTTTGGACAGAGACGCCTACGAGCAGTACTTC. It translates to CASSLDRDAYEQYF.

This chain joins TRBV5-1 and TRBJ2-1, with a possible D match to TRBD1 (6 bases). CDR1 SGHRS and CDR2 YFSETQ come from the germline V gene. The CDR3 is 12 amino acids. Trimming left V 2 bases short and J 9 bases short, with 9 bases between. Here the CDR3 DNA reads TGCGCCAGCAGCTTCACAGGGCCTGAGCAGTTCTTC. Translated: CASSFTGPEQFF.

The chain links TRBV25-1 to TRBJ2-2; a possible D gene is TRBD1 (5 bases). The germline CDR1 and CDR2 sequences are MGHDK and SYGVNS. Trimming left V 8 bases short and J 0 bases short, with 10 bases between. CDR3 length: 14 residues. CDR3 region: CASRQSANTGELFF. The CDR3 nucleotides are TGTGCCAGCCGACAGAGCGCGAACACCGGGGAGCTGTTTTTT.

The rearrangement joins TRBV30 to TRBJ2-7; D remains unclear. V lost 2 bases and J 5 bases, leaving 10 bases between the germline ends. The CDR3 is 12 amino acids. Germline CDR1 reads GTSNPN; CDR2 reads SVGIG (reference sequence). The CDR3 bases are TGTGCCTGGAGTATGTTAGCCCACGAGCAGTACTTC. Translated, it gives CAWSMLAHEQYF. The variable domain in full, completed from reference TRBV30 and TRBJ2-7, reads SQTIHQWPATLVQPVGSPLSLECTVEGTSNPNLYWYRQAAGRGLQLLFYSVGIGQISSEVPQNLSASRPQDRQFILSSKKLLLSDSGFYLCAWSMLAHEQYFGPGTRLTVT.